Listed below are T cell receptor beta chains from one sample, sequenced in a study of T-cell memory formation after mild COVID-19. One entry per CDR3 protein results from TCRdb running MiXCR on the 5' RACE reads. The sample carries about 400,000 distinct CDR3 sequences, approximately 24% recorded once. Sequencing was carried out using PBMCs or a T cell subset sorted from them (not recorded which). Source of these receptors: an adult woman who had mild COVID-19 (a few samples of this study predate the infection). Cell type and time point are not known. Each CDR3 is given with its conserved first and last residue. The D gene is left open where the match is weak. Size is omitted from some rows. Given values are once, few, many or a class for expanded clones.

D gene | J gene | clone size | V gene | CDR3 length | CDR3 DNA | CDR3 protein
NA | TRBJ2-7 | few | TRBV6-5 | 11 | TGTGCCAGCAGGACCTTCGGGGAGCAGTACTTC | CASRTFGEQYF
TRBD1 | TRBJ2-6 | NA | TRBV6-5 | 17 | TGTGCCAGCAGTTACTCCCCGGGGACAGCTGGGGCCAACGTCCTGACTTTC | CASSYSPGTAGANVLTF
NA | TRBJ2-1 | few | TRBV15 | 13 | TGTGCCACCAGCAGAGATCCCCGTAGATCAGCGTTCTTC | CATSRDPRRSAFF
TRBD1 | TRBJ2-7 | NA | TRBV24-1 | 13 | TGTGCCACCAGCCTAGGGGGCTACAACGAGCAGTACTTC | CATSLGGYNEQYF
NA | TRBJ2-7 | NA | TRBV6-2/TRBV6-3 | 15 | TGTGCCAGCAGTTACCCTACCGGGCTCCTGAACGAGCAGTACTTC | CASSYPTGLLNEQYF
TRBD1 | TRBJ1-5 | NA | TRBV20-1 | 15 | TGCAGTGCTAGAAGGGACAGTTATAGCAATCAGCCCCAGCATTTT | CSARRDSYSNQPQHF
TRBD1 | TRBJ2-7 | few | TRBV25-1 | 10 | TGTGCCACCTACAGGGGCGAGCAGTACTTC | CATYRGEQYF
NA | TRBJ1-3 | few | TRBV20-1 | 13 | TGCAGTGCGAGGGGCCTGTACGGAAACACCATATATTTT | CSARGLYGNTIYF
TRBD1 | TRBJ2-1 | NA | TRBV18 | 16 | TGTGCCAGCTCACCAGGGACAGGGGTAACCTACAATGAGCAGTTCTTC | CASSPGTGVTYNEQFF
NA | TRBJ1-5 | NA | TRBV21-1 | 15 | TGTGCCAGCAGCAAATTTTGGACAGGGGAACAGCCCCAGCATTTT | CASSKFWTGEQPQHF
NA | TRBJ2-3 | NA | TRBV29-1 | 14 | TGCAGCAGCTGGACTGCTCGCAGCACAGATACGCAGTATTTT | CSSWTARSTDTQYF
TRBD1 | TRBJ1-2 | few | TRBV5-5 | 15 | TGTGCCAGCAGCAGGGGACAGGGGACTAACTATGGCTACACCTTC | CASSRGQGTNYGYTF
TRBD1 | TRBJ1-1 | many | TRBV27 | 13 | TGTGCCAGCAGAAGACAGGGGAACACTGAAGCTTTCTTT | CASRRQGNTEAFF
NA | TRBJ2-1 | NA | TRBV30 | 12 | TGTGCCTGGATGAATAACTACAATGAGCAGTTCTTC | CAWMNNYNEQFF
NA | TRBJ1-2 | many | TRBV12-3/TRBV12-4 | 17 | TGTGCCAGCAGTCTGAACCCACGGACGGCAGGGTCGTATGGCTACACCTTC | CASSLNPRTAGSYGYTF
TRBD1 | TRBJ1-1 | many | TRBV11-3 | 13 | TGTGCCAGCAGCGCGGGACAGCCGGCCGAAGCTTTCTTT | CASSAGQPAEAFF